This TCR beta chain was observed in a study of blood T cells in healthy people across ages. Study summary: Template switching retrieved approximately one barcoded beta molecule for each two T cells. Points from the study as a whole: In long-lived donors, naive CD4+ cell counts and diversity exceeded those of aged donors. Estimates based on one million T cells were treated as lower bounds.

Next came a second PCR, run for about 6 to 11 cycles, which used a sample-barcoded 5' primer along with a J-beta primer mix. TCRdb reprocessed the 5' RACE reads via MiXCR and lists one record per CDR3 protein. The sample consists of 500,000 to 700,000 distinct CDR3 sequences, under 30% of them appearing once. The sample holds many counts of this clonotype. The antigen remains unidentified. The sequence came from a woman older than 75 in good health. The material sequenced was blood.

CDR3 DNA sequence: TGTGCCAGCAGTTTAACTACAGGGGCGAACACTGAAGCTTTCTTT. Its protein product is CASSLTTGANTEAFF. The V call is TRBV12-3 or TRBV12-4, the J call TRBJ1-1; TRBD1 aligns across 7 bases. The CDR3 has 15 amino acids. Unmatched junction bases numbered 4, after V lost 2 bases and J lost 1 base.